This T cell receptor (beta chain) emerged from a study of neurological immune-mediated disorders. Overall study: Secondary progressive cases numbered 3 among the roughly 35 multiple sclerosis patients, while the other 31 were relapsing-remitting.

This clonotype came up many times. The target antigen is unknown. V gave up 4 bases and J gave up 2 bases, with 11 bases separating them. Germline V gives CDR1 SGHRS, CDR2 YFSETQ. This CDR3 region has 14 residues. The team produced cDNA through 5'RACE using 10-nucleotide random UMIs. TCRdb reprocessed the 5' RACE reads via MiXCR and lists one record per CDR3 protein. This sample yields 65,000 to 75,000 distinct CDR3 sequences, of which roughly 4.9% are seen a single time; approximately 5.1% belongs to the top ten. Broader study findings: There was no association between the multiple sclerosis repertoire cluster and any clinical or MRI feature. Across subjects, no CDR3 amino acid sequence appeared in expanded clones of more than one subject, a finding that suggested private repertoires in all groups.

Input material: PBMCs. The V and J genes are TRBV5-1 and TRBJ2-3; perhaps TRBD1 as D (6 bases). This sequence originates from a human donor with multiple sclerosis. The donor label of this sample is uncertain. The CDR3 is CASSEDRSTDTQYF. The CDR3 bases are TGCGCCAGCAGCGAGGACAGATCCACAGATACGCAGTATTTT.